The T cell receptor (beta chain) under discussion was sequenced for a study of T cell responses to AZD1222 COVID-19 vaccine (dated by TCRdb to 2020 to 2022). For the study in its entirety: Because spike-specific TCR depth and breadth did not differ between the two schedules, AZD1222 recipients who got a second dose at roughly 4 weeks were pooled with those who got a second dose at roughly 12 weeks. TCR sequencing covered fewer than 250 trial participants: 200 to 220 given two doses of AZD1222 and around 26 given two doses of MenACWY control vaccine. Trial participants were enrolled by age into subgroups of 18-55, 56-69 and 70-plus years, and around 150, 28 and 57 TCR-sequenced participants, respectively, were included in these subgroups. Overall results and qualifications from the work: Reportedly, close to half of the unique spike-specific TCRs recognized epitopes lying outside the regions that are mutated in the B.1.351 and B.1.1.7 variants. Conclusions about previously exposed vaccinees were limited because only 6 or 7 AZD1222 recipients were SARS-CoV-2 seropositive at baseline. The 56-69-year group was small, and its depth increase did not reach significance, likely because of low power. Participants were mostly white British and included more females than males, and it was suggested by the authors that clonal diversity may have been underestimated. No day 14 peak-response samples were available, so repertoires were characterized only after the peak T cell response. After two AZD1222 doses, both the breadth and the depth of spike-specific TCRs were significantly higher than at day 0 and than in MenACWY recipients. The vaccine-associated CD4 TCRs covered the entire spike protein, and the dominant responses fell in regions 160-218 and 743-854.

Turning to this clone: Its recognized antigen is unknown. Base quality data are lacking; no much larger clone is found one base away.

The sample's time point label, in plain terms: baseline before first vaccination. Samples from vaccinated people were obtained from the UK trials COV001 and COV002, which included a single-blind randomized controlled phase 2/3 trial of AZD1222 (ChAdOx1 nCoV-19) in healthy adults. For TCRbeta chain sequencing, PBMC samples were collected from trial participants at day 0 and at day 28 after the second dose. The CDR3 regions of human TCRbeta chains were analyzed by immunosequencing. The study's processing was this. Repertoire TCRs were checked for matches against a reference library of SARS-CoV-2-specific TCRs that had been generated using the MIRA antigen-specificity platform. Breadth meant the fraction of unique TCRs that were SARS-CoV-2-associated, whereas depth meant the fraction of total T cells that were SARS-CoV-2-associated. Each spike-specific TCR was assigned to its reactive spike region and to a CD4 or CD8 class using the MIRA data. Log10-transformed breadth and depth values were compared by one-way ANOVA with Sidak's multiple comparisons tests. TCRdb's version of the immuneACCESS table is confined to in-frame rearrangements and falls short of the full clone set. An unresolved V gene accounts for under half of the shortfall where checked; the remainder is of unknown origin. That table furnishes V, J and clone size, whereas the DNA furnished D and trimming. The sample profile shows 170,000 or so clones; 90% of them were found once. Clones ranked in the top ten supply 2.5% to 3.5% of the sample.

Trimming removed 0 bases from V and 3 bases from J; the gene matches leave 4 bases unexplained. Measured from the cysteine to the phenylalanine, the CDR3 is 17 residues long. The only DNA kept is the CDR3, 51 bases in frame from the first base. CDR1 and CDR2, per the germline V gene (reference sequence), are PRHDT and FYEKMQ. The sample here was peripheral blood, taken on day 0 of AZD1222 vaccination. This TCR came from an adult in good health. This chain joins TRBV13 to TRBJ2-7, with TRBD2 matching 14 junction bases. In nucleotide form, the sequence is TGTGCCAGCAGCTTAGGTTCCGGACTAGCGGGGGGCTACGAGCAGTACTTC. Translated, it gives CASSLGSGLAGGYEQYF. With all but the CDR3 taken from the reference TRBV13 and TRBJ2-7 genes, the full variable domain is: AAGVIQSPRHLIKEKRETATLKCYPIPRHDTVYWYQQGPGQDPQFLISFYEKMQSDKGSIPDRFSAQQFSDYHSELNMSSLELGDSALYFCASSLGSGLAGGYEQYFGPGTRLTVT.